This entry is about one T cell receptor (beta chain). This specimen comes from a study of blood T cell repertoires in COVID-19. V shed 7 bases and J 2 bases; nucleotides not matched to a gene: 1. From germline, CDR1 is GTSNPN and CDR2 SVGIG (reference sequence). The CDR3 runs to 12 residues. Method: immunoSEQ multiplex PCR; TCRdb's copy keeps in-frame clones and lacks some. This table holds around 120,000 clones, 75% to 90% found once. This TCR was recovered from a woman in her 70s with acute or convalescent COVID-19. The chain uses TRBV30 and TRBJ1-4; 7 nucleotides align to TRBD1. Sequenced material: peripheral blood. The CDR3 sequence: CALGQTNEKLFF. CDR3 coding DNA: TGTGCCTTGGGACAGACTAATGAAAAACTGTTTTTT.